Presented here are 10 T cell receptor beta chains from one specimen sequenced in a study of T cell responses to AZD1222 COVID-19 vaccine. Profiling relied on immunoSEQ multiplex PCR, and the TCRdb table lists in-frame clones only, not all of them. In the table there are 55,000 to 65,000 clones, roughly 89% of which are singletons. This specimen was peripheral blood, taken 28 days after the second AZD1222 dose. The receptor set was obtained from an adult who received the AZD1222 COVID-19 vaccine.

This rearrangement joins TRBV9 to TRBJ2-1; 7 nucleotides agree with TRBD2. Unmatched junction bases numbered 5, after V lost 3 bases and J lost 5 bases. CDR1 is SGDLS, CDR2 YYNGEE, per germline. CDR3 length: 14 amino acids. In nucleotides, the CDR3 is TGTGCCAGCAGCGGGGGACTACTGAACAATGAGCAGTTCTTC. Translating it yields CASSGGLLNNEQFF.

The chain carries TRBV24-1 and TRBJ2-1; D ambiguous. V dropped 4 bases and J dropped 6 bases, with 12 bases sitting between them. The V gene's germline CDR1 is KGHDR and CDR2 SFDVKD. This CDR3 contains 14 residues. CDR3 sequence (DNA): TGTGCCACCAGTGACACTAACCGGGCCAATGAGCAGTTCTTC. Translated, it gives CATSDTNRANEQFF.

The rearrangement links TRBV3-1 (or the pseudogene TRBV3-2) to TRBJ1-2; no clear D gene. The germline V gene has CDR1 LGHDT and CDR2 YNNKEL (reference sequence). The CDR3 has 13 residues. V lost 1 base to trimming and J lost 7 bases, with 10 bases between them. CDR3 amino acids: CASSQGAGGGYTF. In DNA form, the CDR3 reads TGTGCCAGCAGCCAAGGGGCGGGCGGTGGCTACACCTTC.

V gene TRBV25-1 combines with J gene TRBJ2-1, with TRBD2 as a possible D gene (6 bases). Germline V gene data show CDR1 as MGHDK and CDR2 as SYGVNS. Trimming removed 6 bases at V and 4 bases at J, with 16 bases between. This CDR3 contains 15 residues. The CDR3 nucleotides read TGTGCCAGCAGCGGGACCAGACTAGTTTACAATGAGCAGTTCTTC. Translation: CASSGTRLVYNEQFF. Variable domain in full (rest from reference TRBV25-1 and TRBJ2-1): EADIYQTPRYLVIGTGKKITLECSQTMGHDKMYWYQQDPGMELHLIHYSYGVNSTEKGDLSSESTVSRIRTEHFPLTLESARPSHTSQYLCASSGTRLVYNEQFFGPGTRLTVL.

V is TRBV11-2 and J is TRBJ2-7; D is possibly TRBD1 (6 bases). Germline values: CDR1 SGHAT, CDR2 FQNNGV. CDR3 length equals 15 residues. V was shortened by 1 base and J by 3 bases, with 13 bases between the two germline ends. CDR3 residues: CASSLALGGNYEQYF. As DNA, the CDR3 is TGTGCCAGCAGCTTAGCCCTAGGGGGTAACTACGAGCAGTACTTC. Together with reference TRBV11-2 and TRBJ2-7, the CDR3 gives the full variable domain: EAGVAQSPRYKIIEKRQSVAFWCNPISGHATLYWYQQILGQGPKLLIQFQNNGVVDDSQLPKDRFSAERLKGVDSTLKIQPAKLEDSAVYLCASSLALGGNYEQYFGPGTRLTVT.

The chain joins TRBV10-2 to TRBJ2-7, with D hard to call. The V gene lost 7 bases and the J gene lost 2 bases, with 12 bases spanning the gap. The CDR3 covers 13 residues. Per germline, CDR1 WSHSY and CDR2 SAAADI. The CDR3 DNA is TGCGCCAGCAAAACCGGAGCAACCTACGAGCAGTACTTC. It translates to CASKTGATYEQYF.

The genes are TRBV29-1 and TRBJ2-5; D possibly corresponds to TRBD2 (6 bases). CDR1 SQVTM and CDR2 ANQGSEA come from the germline V gene. This CDR3 is 15 amino acids long. Trimming pared 5 bases from V and 4 bases from J, leaving 20 bases between. The CDR3 DNA follows: TGCAGCGTTCATCCGGGGGAAGGGTTGAGAGAGACCCAGTACTTC. It specifies CSVHPGEGLRETQYF.

The V gene is TRBV9, the J gene TRBJ2-7, with D unclear. V lost 1 base, J lost 1 base, and 9 bases lay in between. Per the germline V gene, CDR1 is SGDLS and CDR2 is YYNGEE. The CDR3 totals 14 residues. As DNA, the CDR3 is TGTGCCAGCAGCGTAAATGCCTTTTCCTACGAGCAGTACTTC. Encoded protein: CASSVNAFSYEQYF.

J is TRBJ2-7 and V is TRBV5-1; TRBD1 might be the D (6 bases). The V gene's germline CDR1 is SGHRS and CDR2 YFSETQ. CDR3 length: 15 residues. V lost 4 bases and J 2 bases, leaving 16 bases between the germline ends. The CDR3 protein is CASSPLGTNTYEQYF. CDR3 bases: TGCGCCAGCAGCCCACTGGGGACAAATACCTACGAGCAGTACTTC. The whole variable domain, filled in from reference TRBV5-1 and TRBJ2-7, reads KAGVTQTPRYLIKTRGQQVTLSCSPISGHRSVSWYQQTPGQGLQFLFEYFSETQRNKGNFPGRFSGRQFSNSRSEMNVSTLELGDSALYLCASSPLGTNTYEQYFGPGTRLTVT.

The rearrangement joins TRBV5-6 to TRBJ2-7; no clear D gene. CDR3 size: 13 residues. CDR1 and CDR2 (germline): SGHDT, YYEEEE. The V end was cut by 0 bases, the J end by 1 base, with 5 bases between. CDR3 sequence (DNA): TGTGCCAGCAGCTTGGGATTTTCCTACGAGCAGTACTTC. Translating it yields CASSLGFSYEQYF.